This T cell receptor beta chain stems from a study of technical replicates of blood from a handful of donors. The CDR3 is made up of 14 amino acids. The V gene's germline CDR1 is SGHVS and CDR2 FQNEAQ. V was pared by 4 bases and J by 2 bases, with 1 base of the junction left unmatched. Profiling relied on immunoSEQ multiplex PCR, and the TCRdb table lists in-frame clones only, not all of them. The top ten hold approximately 0.26% of the sample, which has some 74,000 clones, around 97% seen once. Sequenced input: T cells isolated from PBMCs. This sequence joins TRBV7-8 and TRBJ2-7; 11 bases align to TRBD2. The sequence came from a human donor in good health. DNA of the CDR3: TGTGCCAGCAGCTCGGGACTAGCGGCCTACGAGCAGTACTTC. This encodes CASSSGLAAYEQYF.